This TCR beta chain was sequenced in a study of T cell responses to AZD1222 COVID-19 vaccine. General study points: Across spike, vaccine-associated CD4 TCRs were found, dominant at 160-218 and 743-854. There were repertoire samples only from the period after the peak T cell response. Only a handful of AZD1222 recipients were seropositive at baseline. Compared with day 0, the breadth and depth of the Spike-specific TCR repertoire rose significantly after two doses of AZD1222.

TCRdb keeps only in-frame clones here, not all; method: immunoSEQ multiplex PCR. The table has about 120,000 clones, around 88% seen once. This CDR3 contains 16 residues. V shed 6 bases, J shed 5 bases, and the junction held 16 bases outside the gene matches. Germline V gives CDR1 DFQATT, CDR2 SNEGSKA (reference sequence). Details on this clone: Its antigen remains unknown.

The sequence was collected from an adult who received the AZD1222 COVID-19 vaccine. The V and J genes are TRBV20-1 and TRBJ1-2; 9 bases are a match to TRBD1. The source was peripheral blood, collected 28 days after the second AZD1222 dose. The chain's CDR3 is CSASTGTGRGIYGYTF. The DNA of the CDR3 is TGCAGTGCAAGTACCGGGACAGGGAGGGGAATATATGGCTACACCTTC.